This is a list of T cell receptor beta chains from one sample in a study of neurological immune-mediated disorders. From the 5' RACE reads, TCRdb called clonotypes with MiXCR, one entry per CDR3 protein. The sample has tens of thousands of distinct CDR3 sequences, 4.8% seen once. The sequenced sample consisted of PBMCs. The receptor source for this set is a woman aged 70-85 years with multiple sclerosis. The CDR3 runs from the conserved cysteine through the conserved F or W. The order of the fields is V gene, D gene, J gene, clone size, CDR3 protein, CDR3 DNA. The D gene is left open where the match is weak. The size of a clone is reported for some rows only, either as once, few or many, or as a class for expanded clones.

TRBV9	TRBD2	TRBJ2-1	many	CASSPRGAGRDNEQFF	TGTGCCAGCAGCCCCAGAGGGGCAGGGAGGGACAATGAGCAGTTCTTC
TRBV6-9	TRBD2	TRBJ2-7	once	CASSLTSGRSYEQYF	TGTGCCAGCAGTTTAACTAGCGGGAGATCCTACGAGCAGTACTTC
TRBV20-1	TRBD2	TRBJ2-1	many	CSVLAGGSYNEQFF	TGCAGTGTCCTAGCGGGAGGGTCCTACAATGAGCAGTTCTTC
TRBV6-6	-	TRBJ2-2	many	CASSRGSGTGELFF	TGTGCCAGCTCACGGGGCTCTGGTACCGGGGAGCTGTTTTTT
TRBV2	-	TRBJ2-1	-	CASRAKTSFYNEQFF	TGTGCCAGCAGAGCCAAGACTAGTTTCTACAATGAGCAGTTCTTC
TRBV5-5	-	TRBJ2-1	-	CASSQLAAGTVYNEQFF	TGTGCCAGCAGCCAGCTAGCTGCGGGAACCGTCTACAATGAGCAGTTCTTC
TRBV29-1	-	TRBJ1-2	many	CSVDQERKGGYTF	TGCAGCGTTGACCAAGAGAGGAAAGGGGGCTACACCTTC
TRBV6-2/TRBV6-3	TRBD2	TRBJ2-3	many	CASKIAGGSTDTQYF	TGTGCCAGCAAAATAGCGGGAGGAAGCACAGATACGCAGTATTTT
TRBV29-1	-	TRBJ1-2	many	CSDTGEAVYGYTF	TGCAGCGACACTGGGGAGGCAGTTTATGGCTACACCTTC
TRBV6-1	-	TRBJ2-1	many	CASSESGGTQFF	TGTGCCAGCAGTGAAAGCGGAGGAACCCAGTTCTTC
TRBV9	-	TRBJ1-1	-	CASSVTGQNTEAFF	TGTGCCAGCAGCGTGACAGGTCAGAACACTGAAGCTTTCTTT
TRBV4-3	TRBD1	TRBJ2-6	many	CASSPSDRGRSGANVLTF	TGCGCCAGCAGCCCCTCGGACAGGGGAAGGTCTGGGGCCAACGTCCTGACTTTC
TRBV20-1	-	TRBJ2-1	many	CSARVSDEQFF	TGCAGTGCTAGAGTATCGGATGAGCAGTTCTTC
TRBV6-5	TRBD1	TRBJ2-7	many	CASSYPTPRHDRANYEQYF	TGTGCCAGCAGTTACCCCACTCCGCGGCACGACAGGGCAAACTACGAGCAGTACTTC
TRBV20-1	TRBD2	TRBJ2-1	many	CSARGRASGRAKNEQFF	TGCAGTGCTAGAGGTCGGGCTAGCGGGAGGGCCAAGAATGAGCAGTTCTTC
TRBV5-5	TRBD2	TRBJ2-7	many	CASSRGLAGLEQYF	TGTGCCAGCAGTAGAGGACTAGCGGGTCTCGAGCAGTACTTC
TRBV7-9	TRBD1	TRBJ2-6	many	CASSSPGQGDSGANVLTF	TGTGCCAGCAGCTCGCCGGGACAGGGGGACTCTGGGGCCAACGTCCTGACTTTC
TRBV2	TRBD2	TRBJ2-7	-	CASRFLAASSYEQYF	TGTGCCAGCAGGTTCCTAGCGGCCAGCTCCTACGAGCAGTACTTC
TRBV10-2	-	TRBJ2-7	-	CASRGGGLVGYEQYF	TGCGCCAGCAGAGGGGGAGGCCTTGTGGGCTACGAGCAGTACTTC
TRBV12-3/TRBV12-4	-	TRBJ1-1	many	CASSLYRTEAFF	TGTGCCAGCAGTTTATATAGAACTGAAGCTTTCTTT
TRBV29-1	-	TRBJ1-1	many	CSVEVLWMNTEAFF	TGCAGCGTTGAAGTACTATGGATGAACACTGAAGCTTTCTTT
TRBV25-1	-	TRBJ2-3	many	CASSEYGDTDTQYF	TGTGCCAGCAGTGAATACGGGGACACAGATACGCAGTATTTT
TRBV7-9	-	TRBJ2-6	many	CASSLAGSGANVLTF	TGTGCCAGCAGCTTAGCGGGCTCTGGGGCCAACGTCCTGACTTTC
TRBV5-1	-	TRBJ2-7	many	CASSLGASGESNYEQYF	TGCGCCAGCAGCCTGGGGGCTAGCGGCGAATCAAACTACGAGCAGTACTTC
TRBV6-5	-	TRBJ2-1	many	CASRRGRANEQFF	TGTGCCAGCAGGCGGGGACGAGCCAATGAGCAGTTCTTC
TRBV30	-	TRBJ1-2	many	CAWSVRGDYGYTF	TGTGCCTGGAGTGTAAGGGGGGACTATGGCTACACCTTC
TRBV6-2/TRBV6-3	-	TRBJ2-4	many	CASRFSDRDIQYF	TGTGCCAGCAGATTCTCCGACAGAGACATTCAGTACTTC
TRBV10-3	-	TRBJ2-7	many	CAISPNGYEQYF	TGTGCCATCAGCCCCAACGGGTACGAGCAGTACTTC
TRBV20-1	-	TRBJ2-3	many	CSARRSAADTQYF	TGCAGTGCTCGTCGGTCAGCCGCAGATACGCAGTATTTT
TRBV5-6	-	TRBJ2-3	many	CASSFTRLGTDTQYF	TGTGCCAGCAGCTTTACTAGGCTGGGCACAGATACGCAGTATTTT
TRBV20-1	-	TRBJ2-4	many	CSARTLGNIQYF	TGCAGTGCTCGGACCTTGGGGAACATTCAGTACTTC
TRBV18	-	TRBJ1-1	many	CASSPAGRTEAFF	TGTGCCAGCTCACCAGCCGGGAGGACTGAAGCTTTCTTT
TRBV3-1	-	TRBJ2-7	many	CASSQDESALSYEQYF	TGTGCCAGCAGCCAAGATGAGAGCGCCCTCTCCTACGAGCAGTACTTC
TRBV7-2	TRBD2	TRBJ2-2	-	CASSLFPSGIAGELFF	TGTGCCAGCAGCTTATTTCCTAGCGGGATCGCCGGGGAGCTGTTTTTT
TRBV20-1	-	TRBJ1-1	-	CSAGSPGYAFF	TGCAGTGCTGGGTCCCCAGGGTACGCTTTCTTT
TRBV3-1	TRBD1	TRBJ1-2	-	CASSQGDRAGYTF	TGTGCCAGCAGCCAAGGCGACAGGGCTGGCTACACCTTC
TRBV6-6	TRBD1	TRBJ2-7	many	CASTHLGTGGSYEQYF	TGTGCCAGCACCCACCTCGGGACAGGGGGCTCCTACGAGCAGTACTTC
TRBV20-1	TRBD2	TRBJ2-7	many	CSARVSGSGNEQYF	TGCAGTGCTAGGGTTAGCGGGAGTGGAAACGAGCAGTACTTC
TRBV12-3/TRBV12-4	TRBD1	TRBJ1-2	many	CASSPEIQGGGYTF	TGTGCCAGCAGTCCAGAAATACAGGGGGGTGGCTACACCTTC
TRBV27	TRBD2	TRBJ2-1	many	CASSLVTSGNNEQFF	TGTGCCAGCAGTTTAGTGACTAGCGGAAACAATGAGCAGTTCTTC
TRBV14	-	TRBJ1-1	-	CASSQVVQGGAFF	TGTGCCAGCAGCCAAGTGGTCCAGGGAGGGGCTTTCTTT
TRBV9	-	TRBJ2-3	-	CDSSVGSDTQYF	TGTGACAGCAGCGTAGGGTCAGATACGCAGTATTTT
TRBV20-1	TRBD1	TRBJ1-1	many	CSASRTGGLTEAFF	TGCAGTGCCAGCCGGACAGGGGGCCTTACTGAAGCTTTCTTT
TRBV3-1	-	TRBJ2-5	many	CASSPGEVGETQYF	TGTGCCAGCAGCCCCGGGGAGGTAGGAGAGACCCAGTACTTC
TRBV19	TRBD2	TRBJ2-2	medium-sized	CASSAGAAGELFF	TGTGCCAGTAGTGCGGGAGCTGCCGGGGAGCTGTTTTTT
TRBV20-1	TRBD1	TRBJ2-5	-	CSARDKDRGETQYF	TGCAGTGCTAGGGATAAGGACAGGGGGGAGACCCAGTACTTC
TRBV4-3	-	TRBJ2-7	many	CASSQDRDREQYF	TGCGCCAGCAGCCAAGATCGGGATCGCGAGCAGTACTTC
TRBV6-5	-	TRBJ1-3	-	CASKTRSSGNTIYF	TGTGCCAGCAAGACAAGGAGCTCTGGAAACACCATATATTTT
TRBV18	TRBD2	TRBJ2-1	many	CASSPRSPLTSSIYNEQFF	TGTGCCAGCTCACCACGTTCCCCCTTGACTAGCTCTATCTACAATGAGCAGTTCTTC
TRBV7-3	-	TRBJ2-6	many	CASSLIQHSGANVLTF	TGTGCCAGCAGCTTAATTCAACACTCTGGGGCCAACGTCCTGACTTTC
TRBV12-3/TRBV12-4	-	TRBJ2-3	few	CASSLYGGAGLTQYF	TGTGCCAGCAGTTTATACGGGGGCGCGGGTTTGACGCAGTATTTT
TRBV20-1	-	TRBJ1-1	many	CSARDTRANTEAFF	TGCAGTGCTAGAGATACCAGGGCGAACACTGAAGCTTTCTTT
TRBV6-2/TRBV6-3	-	TRBJ2-2	few	CASSYADTGELFF	TGTGCCAGCAGTTACGCAGATACCGGGGAGCTGTTTTTT
TRBV5-6	-	TRBJ2-5	many	CASSLLGAGKETQYF	TGTGCCAGCAGCTTGCTGGGCGCAGGCAAAGAGACCCAGTACTTC
TRBV5-1	-	TRBJ1-1	few	CASSSGEVNTEAFF	TGCGCCAGCAGCTCTGGGGAGGTGAACACTGAAGCTTTCTTT
TRBV20-1	-	TRBJ2-3	many	CSASPGTPTPADTQYF	TGCAGTGCTAGTCCTGGGACCCCTACACCGGCGGATACGCAGTATTTT
TRBV6-5	TRBD1	TRBJ1-3	many	CASRTGAISGNTIYF	TGTGCCAGCCGGACAGGGGCCATCTCTGGAAACACCATATATTTT
TRBV5-1	-	TRBJ2-7	many	CASSGRHEQYF	TGCGCCAGCAGCGGGAGACACGAGCAGTACTTC
TRBV6-6	-	TRBJ2-1	many	CASTPRVVLDNEQFF	TGTGCCAGCACTCCGCGGGTAGTCCTCGACAATGAGCAGTTCTTC
TRBV20-1	-	TRBJ2-1	few	CSPMRDEQFF	TGCAGCCCGATGCGGGATGAGCAGTTCTTC